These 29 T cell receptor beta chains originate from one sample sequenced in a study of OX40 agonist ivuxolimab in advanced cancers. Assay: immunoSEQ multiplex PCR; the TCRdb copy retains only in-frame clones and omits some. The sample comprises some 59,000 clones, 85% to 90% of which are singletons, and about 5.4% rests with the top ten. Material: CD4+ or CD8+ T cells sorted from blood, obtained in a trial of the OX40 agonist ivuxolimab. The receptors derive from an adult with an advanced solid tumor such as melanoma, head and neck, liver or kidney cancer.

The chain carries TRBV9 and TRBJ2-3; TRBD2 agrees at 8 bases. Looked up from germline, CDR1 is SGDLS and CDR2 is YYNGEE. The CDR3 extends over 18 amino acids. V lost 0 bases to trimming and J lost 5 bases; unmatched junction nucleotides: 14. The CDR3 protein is CASSVGFDSGSLKDTQYF. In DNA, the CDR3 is TGTGCCAGCAGCGTAGGATTCGACAGCGGGAGCCTCAAAGATACGCAGTATTTT.

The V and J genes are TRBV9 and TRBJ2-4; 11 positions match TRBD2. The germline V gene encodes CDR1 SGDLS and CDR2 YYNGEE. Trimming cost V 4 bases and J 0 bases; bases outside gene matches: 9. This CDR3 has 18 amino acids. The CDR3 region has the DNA TGTGCCAGCAGCCCCATCGTAGGGACTAGCGGAGCCAAAAACATTCAGTACTTC. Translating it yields CASSPIVGTSGAKNIQYF.

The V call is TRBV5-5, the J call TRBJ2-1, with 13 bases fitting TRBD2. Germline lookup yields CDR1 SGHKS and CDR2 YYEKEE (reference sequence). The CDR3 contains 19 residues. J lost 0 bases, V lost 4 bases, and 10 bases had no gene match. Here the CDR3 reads CASSLVGTSGTSSYNEQFF. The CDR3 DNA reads TGTGCCAGCAGCCTCGTGGGGACTAGCGGGACGAGCTCCTACAATGAGCAGTTCTTC.

The CDR3 loop reads CASSPRGDRGIEQYF. The CDR3 coding sequence is TGTGCCAGCAGCCCGCGGGGAGACAGGGGTATCGAGCAGTACTTC. This chain joins TRBV11-2 and TRBJ2-7; 8 nucleotides agree with TRBD1. The CDR3 sequence is 15 residues long. V lost 5 bases to trimming and J lost 6 bases; unmatched junction nucleotides: 12. The germline gives CDR1 SGHAT, CDR2 FQNNGV.

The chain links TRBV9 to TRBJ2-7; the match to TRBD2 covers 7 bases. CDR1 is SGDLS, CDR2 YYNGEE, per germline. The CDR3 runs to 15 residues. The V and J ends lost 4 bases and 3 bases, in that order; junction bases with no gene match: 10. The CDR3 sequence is CASSQGLDPLYEQYF. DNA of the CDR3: TGTGCCAGCAGCCAAGGACTAGACCCCCTCTACGAGCAGTACTTC.

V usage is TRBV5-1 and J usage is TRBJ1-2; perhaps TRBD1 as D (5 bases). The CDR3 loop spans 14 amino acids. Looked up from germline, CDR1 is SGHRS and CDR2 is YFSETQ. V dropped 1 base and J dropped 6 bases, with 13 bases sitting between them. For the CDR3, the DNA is TGCGCCAGCAGCTTGAGGGGAAGTCAGGATGGCTACACCTTC. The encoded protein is CASSLRGSQDGYTF.

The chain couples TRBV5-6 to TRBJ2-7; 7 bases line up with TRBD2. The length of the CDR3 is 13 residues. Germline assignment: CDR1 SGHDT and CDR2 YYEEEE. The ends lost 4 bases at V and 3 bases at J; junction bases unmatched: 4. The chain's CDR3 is CASSQRGYYEQYF. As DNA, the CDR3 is TGTGCCAGCAGCCAGCGGGGATACTACGAGCAGTACTTC.

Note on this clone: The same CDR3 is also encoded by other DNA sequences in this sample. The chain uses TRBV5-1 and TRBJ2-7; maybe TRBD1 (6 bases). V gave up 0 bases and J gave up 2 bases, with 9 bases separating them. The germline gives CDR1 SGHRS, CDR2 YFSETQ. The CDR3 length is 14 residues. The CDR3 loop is CASSLETGPYEQYF. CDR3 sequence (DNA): TGCGCCAGCAGCTTGGAAACAGGGCCCTACGAGCAGTACTTC. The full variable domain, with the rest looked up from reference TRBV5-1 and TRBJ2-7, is KAGVTQTPRYLIKTRGQQVTLSCSPISGHRSVSWYQQTPGQGLQFLFEYFSETQRNKGNFPGRFSGRQFSNSRSEMNVSTLELGDSALYLCASSLETGPYEQYFGPGTRLTVT.

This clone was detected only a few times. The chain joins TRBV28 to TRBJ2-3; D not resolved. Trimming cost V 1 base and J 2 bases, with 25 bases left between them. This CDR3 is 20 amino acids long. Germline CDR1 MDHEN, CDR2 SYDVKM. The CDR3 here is CASSLFVAFIRGGSTDTQYF. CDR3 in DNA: TGTGCCAGCAGTTTATTTGTTGCGTTTATTCGCGGCGGCTCCACAGATACGCAGTATTTT.

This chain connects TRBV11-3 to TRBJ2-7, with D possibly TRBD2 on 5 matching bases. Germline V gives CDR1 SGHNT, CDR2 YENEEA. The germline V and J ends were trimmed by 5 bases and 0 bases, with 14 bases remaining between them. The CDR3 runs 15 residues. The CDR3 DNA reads TGTGCCAGCAGCCGGGGTGGGAGTTTCTCCTACGAGCAGTACTTC. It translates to CASSRGGSFSYEQYF.

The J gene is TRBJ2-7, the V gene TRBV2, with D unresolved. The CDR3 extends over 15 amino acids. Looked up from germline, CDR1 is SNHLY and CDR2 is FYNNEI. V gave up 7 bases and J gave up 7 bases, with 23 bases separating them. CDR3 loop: CASIYGVVGSGEQYF. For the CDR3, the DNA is TGTGCCAGCATATATGGGGTCGTAGGGTCCGGGGAGCAGTACTTC.

CDR3 nucleotides: TGTGCCAGCTCAAATCAGGGGAGCTCCTACGAGCAGTACTTC. This codes for CASSNQGSSYEQYF. V and J are TRBV18 and TRBJ2-7, with D tentatively TRBD1 (6 bases). This CDR3 spans 14 amino acids. V was clipped by 5 bases and J by 0 bases, with 11 bases between them. Germline CDR1 reads KGHSH; CDR2 reads LQKENI. The full variable domain, with the rest looked up from reference TRBV18 and TRBJ2-7, is NAGVMQNPRHLVRRRGQEARLRCSPMKGHSHVYWYRQLPEEGLKFMVYLQKENIIDESGMPKERFSAEFPKEGPSILRIQQVVRGDSAAYFCASSNQGSSYEQYFGPGTRLTVT.

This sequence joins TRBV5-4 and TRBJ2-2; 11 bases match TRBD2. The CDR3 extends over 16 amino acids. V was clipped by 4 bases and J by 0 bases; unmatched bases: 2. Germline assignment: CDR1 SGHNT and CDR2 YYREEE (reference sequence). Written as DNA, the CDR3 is TGTGCCAGCAGCCCGACTAGCGGGGCGAACACCGGGGAGCTGTTTTTT. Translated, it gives CASSPTSGANTGELFF. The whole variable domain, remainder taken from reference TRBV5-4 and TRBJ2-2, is ETGVTQSPTHLIKTRGQQVTLRCSSQSGHNTVSWYQQALGQGPQFIFQYYREEENGRGNFPPRFSGLQFPNYSSELNVNALELDDSALYLCASSPTSGANTGELFFGEGSRLTVL.

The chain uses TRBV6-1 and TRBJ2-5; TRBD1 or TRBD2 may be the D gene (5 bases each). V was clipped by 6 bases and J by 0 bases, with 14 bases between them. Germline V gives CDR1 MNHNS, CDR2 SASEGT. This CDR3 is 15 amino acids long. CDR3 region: CASSWDPGYQETQYF. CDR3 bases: TGTGCCAGCAGCTGGGACCCTGGGTACCAAGAGACCCAGTACTTC.

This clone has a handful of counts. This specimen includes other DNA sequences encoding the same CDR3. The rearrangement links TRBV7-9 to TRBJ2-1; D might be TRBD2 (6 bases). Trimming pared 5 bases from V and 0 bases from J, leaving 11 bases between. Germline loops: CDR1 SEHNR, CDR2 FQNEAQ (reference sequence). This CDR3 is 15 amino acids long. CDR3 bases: TGTGCCAGCAGCGCGGGACGGAGCTCCTACAATGAGCAGTTCTTC. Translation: CASSAGRSSYNEQFF. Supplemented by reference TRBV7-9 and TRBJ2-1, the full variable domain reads DTGVSQNPRHKITKRGQNVTFRCDPISEHNRLYWYRQTLGQGPEFLTYFQNEAQLEKSRLLSDRFSAERPKGSFSTLEIQRTEQGDSAMYLCASSAGRSSYNEQFFGPGTRLTVL.

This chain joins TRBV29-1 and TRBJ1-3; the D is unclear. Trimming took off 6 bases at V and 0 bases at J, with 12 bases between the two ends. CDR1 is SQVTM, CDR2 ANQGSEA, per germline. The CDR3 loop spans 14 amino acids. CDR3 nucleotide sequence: TGCAGCGTGAAGGGCGCGGACTCTGGAAACACCATATATTTT. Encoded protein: CSVKGADSGNTIYF.

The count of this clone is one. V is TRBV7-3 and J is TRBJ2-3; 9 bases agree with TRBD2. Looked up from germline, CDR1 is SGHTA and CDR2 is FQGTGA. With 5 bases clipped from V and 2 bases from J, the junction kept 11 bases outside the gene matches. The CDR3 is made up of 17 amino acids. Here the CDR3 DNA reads TGTGCCAGCAGCCCCTACCCGGGACTAGCTTCCACAGATACGCAGTATTTT. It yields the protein CASSPYPGLASTDTQYF.

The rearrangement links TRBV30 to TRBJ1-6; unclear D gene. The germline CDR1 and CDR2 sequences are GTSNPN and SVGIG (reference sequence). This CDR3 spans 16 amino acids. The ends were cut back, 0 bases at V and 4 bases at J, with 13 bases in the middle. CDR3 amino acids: CAWSVSKGNYNSPLHF. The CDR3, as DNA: TGTGCCTGGAGTGTTTCCAAGGGCAATTATAATTCACCCCTCCACTTT. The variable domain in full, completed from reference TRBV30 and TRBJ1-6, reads SQTIHQWPATLVQPVGSPLSLECTVEGTSNPNLYWYRQAAGRGLQLLFYSVGIGQISSEVPQNLSASRPQDRQFILSSKKLLLSDSGFYLCAWSVSKGNYNSPLHFGNGTRLTVT.

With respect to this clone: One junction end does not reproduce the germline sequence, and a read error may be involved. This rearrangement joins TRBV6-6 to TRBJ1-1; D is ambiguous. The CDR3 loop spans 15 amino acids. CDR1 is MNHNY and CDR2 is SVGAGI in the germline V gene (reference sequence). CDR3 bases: TGTGCCAGCAGTGACTCAGGAACCATGAACACTGAAGCTTTCTTT. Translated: CASSDSGTMNTEAFF.

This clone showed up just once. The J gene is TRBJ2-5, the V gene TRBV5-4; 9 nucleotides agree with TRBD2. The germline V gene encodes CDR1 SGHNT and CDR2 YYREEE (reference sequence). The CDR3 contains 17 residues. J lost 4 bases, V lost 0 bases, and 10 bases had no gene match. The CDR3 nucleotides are TGTGCCAGCAGCTTGGGTTTAGCGGGAGCATGGGGAGAGACCCAGTACTTC. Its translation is CASSLGLAGAWGETQYF.

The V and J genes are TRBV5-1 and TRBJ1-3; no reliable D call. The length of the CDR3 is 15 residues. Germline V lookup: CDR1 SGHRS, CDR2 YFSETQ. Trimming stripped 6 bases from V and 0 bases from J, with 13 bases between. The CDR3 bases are TGCGCCAGCACCCTTTGGGGAAGCTCTGGAAACACCATATATTTT. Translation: CASTLWGSSGNTIYF.

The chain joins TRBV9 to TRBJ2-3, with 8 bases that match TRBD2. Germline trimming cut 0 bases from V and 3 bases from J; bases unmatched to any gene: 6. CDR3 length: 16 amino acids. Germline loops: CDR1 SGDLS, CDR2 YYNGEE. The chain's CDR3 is CASSVGVSGNTDTQYF. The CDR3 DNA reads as TGTGCCAGCAGCGTAGGAGTTAGCGGGAATACAGATACGCAGTATTTT.

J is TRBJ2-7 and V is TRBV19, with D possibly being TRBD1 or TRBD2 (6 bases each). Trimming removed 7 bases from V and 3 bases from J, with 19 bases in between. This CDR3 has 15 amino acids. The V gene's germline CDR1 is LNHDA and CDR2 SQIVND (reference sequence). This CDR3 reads CASTMGTQGSYEQYF. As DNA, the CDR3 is TGTGCCAGTACCATGGGGACTCAGGGGAGCTACGAGCAGTACTTC.

The CDR3 sequence: CASSRGLSRDYEQYF. CDR3 nucleotides: TGTGCCAGCAGTCGCGGCCTATCGAGGGACTACGAGCAGTACTTC. This chain links TRBV9 with TRBJ2-7; maybe TRBD2 (5 bases). The germline V gene has CDR1 SGDLS and CDR2 YYNGEE. The CDR3 totals 15 residues. With 5 bases removed from V and 3 bases from J, the gap between germline ends came to 18 bases.

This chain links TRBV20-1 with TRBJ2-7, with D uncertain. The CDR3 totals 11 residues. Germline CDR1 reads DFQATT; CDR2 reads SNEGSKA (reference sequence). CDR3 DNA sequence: TGCACCCTCCGAAACTCCTACGAGCAGTACTTC. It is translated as CTLRNSYEQYF.

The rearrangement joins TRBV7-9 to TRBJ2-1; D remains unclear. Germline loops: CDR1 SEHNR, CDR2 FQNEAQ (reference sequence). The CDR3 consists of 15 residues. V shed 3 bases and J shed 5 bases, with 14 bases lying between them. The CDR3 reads CASSFRLGSNNEQFF. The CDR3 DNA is TGTGCCAGCAGCTTCCGGTTGGGGTCCAACAATGAGCAGTTCTTC.

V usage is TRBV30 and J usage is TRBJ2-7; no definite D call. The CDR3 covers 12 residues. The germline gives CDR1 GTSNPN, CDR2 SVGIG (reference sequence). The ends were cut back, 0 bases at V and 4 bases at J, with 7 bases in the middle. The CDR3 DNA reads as TGTGCCTGGAGTGTCTCTTTGTACGAGCAGTACTTC. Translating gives CAWSVSLYEQYF.

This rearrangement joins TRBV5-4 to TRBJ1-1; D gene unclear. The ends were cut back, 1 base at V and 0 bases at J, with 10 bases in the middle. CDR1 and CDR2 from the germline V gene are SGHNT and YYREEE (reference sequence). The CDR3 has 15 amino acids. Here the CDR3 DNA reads TGTGCCAGCAGCTTGTTCGGCAGTTTGAACACTGAAGCTTTCTTT. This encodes CASSLFGSLNTEAFF. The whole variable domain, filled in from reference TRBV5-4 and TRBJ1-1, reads ETGVTQSPTHLIKTRGQQVTLRCSSQSGHNTVSWYQQALGQGPQFIFQYYREEENGRGNFPPRFSGLQFPNYSSELNVNALELDDSALYLCASSLFGSLNTEAFFGQGTRLTVV.

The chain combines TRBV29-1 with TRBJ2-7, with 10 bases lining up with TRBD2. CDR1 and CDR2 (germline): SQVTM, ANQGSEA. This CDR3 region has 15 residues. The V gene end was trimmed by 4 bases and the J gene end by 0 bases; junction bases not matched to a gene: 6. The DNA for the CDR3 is TGCAGCGTTGGGGGACTAGCGAGGAGCTCCTACGAGCAGTACTTC. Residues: CSVGGLARSSYEQYF.